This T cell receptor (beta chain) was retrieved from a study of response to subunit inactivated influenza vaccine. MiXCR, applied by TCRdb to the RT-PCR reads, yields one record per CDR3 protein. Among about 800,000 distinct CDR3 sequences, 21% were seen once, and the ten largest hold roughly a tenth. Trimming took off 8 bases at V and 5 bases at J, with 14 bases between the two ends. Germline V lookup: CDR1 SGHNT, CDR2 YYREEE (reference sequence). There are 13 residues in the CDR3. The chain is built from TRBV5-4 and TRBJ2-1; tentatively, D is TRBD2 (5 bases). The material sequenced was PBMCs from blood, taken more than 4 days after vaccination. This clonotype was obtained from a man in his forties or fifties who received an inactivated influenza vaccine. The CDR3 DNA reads TGTGCCAGGGGCGCCGGACTCGACAATGAGCAGTTCTTC. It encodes CARGAGLDNEQFF.